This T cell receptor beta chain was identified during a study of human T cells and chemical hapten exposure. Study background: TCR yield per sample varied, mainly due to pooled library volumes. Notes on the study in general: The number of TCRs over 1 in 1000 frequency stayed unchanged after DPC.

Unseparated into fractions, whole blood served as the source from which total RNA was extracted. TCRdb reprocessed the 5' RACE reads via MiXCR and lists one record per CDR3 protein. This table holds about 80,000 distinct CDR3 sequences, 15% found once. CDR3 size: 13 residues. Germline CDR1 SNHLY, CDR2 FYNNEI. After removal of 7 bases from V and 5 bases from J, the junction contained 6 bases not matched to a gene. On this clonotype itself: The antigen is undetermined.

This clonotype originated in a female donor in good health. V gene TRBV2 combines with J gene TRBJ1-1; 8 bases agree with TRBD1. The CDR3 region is CASTQGAGTEAFF. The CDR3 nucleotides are TGTGCCAGCACCCAGGGGGCGGGGACTGAAGCTTTCTTT.